This T cell receptor beta chain came from a study of blood T cell repertoires in COVID-19. Germline V gene lookup returns CDR1 KGHSH and CDR2 LQKENI. The CDR3 extends over 14 amino acids. V was pared by 3 bases and J by 1 base, with 9 bases between. This clone was recorded once. Profiling relied on immunoSEQ multiplex PCR, and the TCRdb table lists in-frame clones only, not all of them. Of some 240,000 clones listed, 80% to 90% are singletons. The sequenced sample was peripheral blood. The chain carries TRBV18 and TRBJ1-1; D uncertain. This TCR was recovered from a man in his forties or fifties with active or convalescent COVID-19. The CDR3 coding sequence is TGTGCCAGCTCACCTGTGACGGGGAACACTGAAGCTTTCTTT. Encoded protein: CASSPVTGNTEAFF.